This is a list of T cell receptor beta chains from one sample in a study of control samples from healthy donors and cancer patients. Clones were sequenced by immunoSEQ multiplex PCR, and TCRdb holds only the in-frame ones, with some missing. The sample has over 200,000 clones, almost 85% seen once. The sample comprised PBMCs. The source of these receptors is a woman aged 55-75 years with lung cancer. Both conserved end residues are part of each CDR3. D genes are given only for firm matches. The size field is filled for only some rows; it gives once, few, many or a size class.

J gene: TRBJ2-7; V gene: TRBV5-6; clone size: once; D gene: .; CDR3 DNA: TGTGCCAGCAGCTTTGGGAGCTCCTACGAGCAGTACTTC; CDR3 protein: CASSFGSSYEQYF
J gene: TRBJ1-4; V gene: TRBV15; clone size: .; D gene: .; CDR3 DNA: TGTGCCACCAGCAAGGGGGGGGCGAGCGAAAAACTGTTTTTT; CDR3 protein: CATSKGGASEKLFF
J gene: TRBJ1-2; V gene: TRBV18; clone size: once; D gene: .; CDR3 DNA: TGTGCCAGCTCACCACTCGACAGTTATGGCTACACCTTC; CDR3 protein: CASSPLDSYGYTF
J gene: TRBJ2-5; V gene: TRBV3-1/TRBV3-2; clone size: once; D gene: TRBD2; CDR3 DNA: TGTGCCAGCGGCTTAGCGGGAGCTGAGACCCAGTACTTC; CDR3 protein: CASGLAGAETQYF
J gene: TRBJ1-1; V gene: TRBV3-1/TRBV3-2; clone size: few; D gene: .; CDR3 DNA: TGTGCCAGCAGCCAAGAGGGCGGATACAGAGAAGCTTTCTTT; CDR3 protein: CASSQEGGYREAFF
J gene: TRBJ1-6; V gene: TRBV7-8; clone size: once; D gene: .; CDR3 DNA: TGTGCCAGCAGCCTCCAGGGGAATCAATCACCCCTCCACTTT; CDR3 protein: CASSLQGNQSPLHF
J gene: TRBJ1-6; V gene: TRBV2; clone size: .; D gene: .; CDR3 DNA: TGTGCCAGTAAAGGACGGAACACTAATTCACCCCTCCACTTT; CDR3 protein: CASKGRNTNSPLHF
J gene: TRBJ2-2; V gene: TRBV7-8; clone size: .; D gene: .; CDR3 DNA: TGTGCCAGCAGCTATGCCACCGGGGAGCTGTTTTTT; CDR3 protein: CASSYATGELFF
J gene: TRBJ2-4; V gene: TRBV6-4; clone size: few; D gene: .; CDR3 DNA: TGTGCCAGCAGTGACCCCGAAGAGTCAGCCAAAAACATTCAGTACTTC; CDR3 protein: CASSDPEESAKNIQYF
J gene: TRBJ2-1; V gene: TRBV14; clone size: once; D gene: TRBD2; CDR3 DNA: TGTGCCAGCAGCCCGTGGAGCGGGGGGTCGAATGAGCAGTTCTTC; CDR3 protein: CASSPWSGGSNEQFF
J gene: TRBJ2-3; V gene: TRBV6-5; clone size: .; D gene: TRBD2; CDR3 DNA: TGTGCCAGCAGCGGGGGACTAGCGAGCACAGATACGCAGTATTTT; CDR3 protein: CASSGGLASTDTQYF
J gene: TRBJ1-1; V gene: TRBV28; clone size: few; D gene: .; CDR3 DNA: TGTGCCAGCAGAAGGGGTTCGAGGGCCACTGAAGCTTTCTTT; CDR3 protein: CASRRGSRATEAFF
J gene: TRBJ2-7; V gene: TRBV18; clone size: .; D gene: .; CDR3 DNA: TGTGCCAGCTCACGTGGGGCCTCAACCTACGAGCAGTACTTC; CDR3 protein: CASSRGASTYEQYF
J gene: TRBJ2-5; V gene: TRBV3-1/TRBV3-2; clone size: once; D gene: .; CDR3 DNA: TGTGCCAGCAGCCCTGAGGGCCGGGAGACCCAGTACTTC; CDR3 protein: CASSPEGRETQYF
J gene: TRBJ2-3; V gene: TRBV5-6; clone size: .; D gene: .; CDR3 DNA: TGTGCCAGCAGAATGGGGGGGCCAGCAGATACGCAGTATTTT; CDR3 protein: CASRMGGPADTQYF
J gene: TRBJ1-2; V gene: TRBV12-3/TRBV12-4; clone size: .; D gene: .; CDR3 DNA: TGTGCCAGCAGTCAGACCGCCTATGGCTACACCTTC; CDR3 protein: CASSQTAYGYTF
J gene: TRBJ2-7; V gene: TRBV18; clone size: once; D gene: TRBD2; CDR3 DNA: TGTGCCAGCTCACCATCTACTAGCGGAACCGAGCAGTACTTC; CDR3 protein: CASSPSTSGTEQYF
J gene: TRBJ1-4; V gene: TRBV7-9; clone size: .; D gene: .; CDR3 DNA: TGTGCCAGCAGCTTGCGCCAGGGGAATGAAAAACTGTTTTTT; CDR3 protein: CASSLRQGNEKLFF
J gene: TRBJ1-6; V gene: TRBV27; clone size: .; D gene: .; CDR3 DNA: TGTGCCAGCAAATGGGGTCCAGGTAATTCACCCCTCCACTTT; CDR3 protein: CASKWGPGNSPLHF
J gene: TRBJ1-6; V gene: TRBV19; clone size: few; D gene: TRBD1; CDR3 DNA: TGTGCCAGTAGTATTCGCGGACAGGGCCCCCTCCACTTT; CDR3 protein: CASSIRGQGPLHF
J gene: TRBJ2-2; V gene: TRBV9; clone size: .; D gene: .; CDR3 DNA: TGTGCCAGCAGCGTAGATCCCCTAGGCAGGGCGCGTTACGCCGGGGAGCTGTTTTTT; CDR3 protein: CASSVDPLGRARYAGELFF
J gene: TRBJ2-2; V gene: TRBV12-5; clone size: .; D gene: .; CDR3 DNA: TGTGCTAGTGGTTTGGGGGGACCCGGGGAGCTGTTTTTT; CDR3 protein: CASGLGGPGELFF
J gene: TRBJ1-1; V gene: TRBV12-3/TRBV12-4; clone size: .; D gene: .; CDR3 DNA: TGTGCCAGCAGTTGGGGGTCGACGGCTTTCTTT; CDR3 protein: CASSWGSTAFF
J gene: TRBJ2-7; V gene: TRBV28; clone size: .; D gene: .; CDR3 DNA: TGTGCCAGCAGTTTAGGGGGACGGGAGCAGTACTTC; CDR3 protein: CASSLGGREQYF
J gene: TRBJ2-1; V gene: TRBV2; clone size: .; D gene: TRBD1; CDR3 DNA: TGTGCCAGCAGTGCGGGACAGACTAACAATGAGCAGTTCTTC; CDR3 protein: CASSAGQTNNEQFF
J gene: TRBJ1-6; V gene: TRBV12-3/TRBV12-4; clone size: many; D gene: .; CDR3 DNA: TGTGCCAGCAGTCCCGACAGGACCTCACCCCTCCACTTT; CDR3 protein: CASSPDRTSPLHF
J gene: TRBJ1-5; V gene: TRBV20-1; clone size: .; D gene: .; CDR3 DNA: TGCAGTGCTAGTAGAGCGGGGAACAGGGTTGGCGGCAATCAGCCCCAGCATTTT; CDR3 protein: CSASRAGNRVGGNQPQHF
J gene: TRBJ2-1; V gene: TRBV30; clone size: .; D gene: .; CDR3 DNA: TGTGCCTGGGGGAGCCACAATGAGCAGTTCTTC; CDR3 protein: CAWGSHNEQFF
J gene: TRBJ1-1; V gene: TRBV28; clone size: once; D gene: TRBD1; CDR3 DNA: TGTGCCAGCAGCCCTCAGGGACAGGTTAACACTGAAGCTTTCTTT; CDR3 protein: CASSPQGQVNTEAFF
J gene: TRBJ2-5; V gene: TRBV28; clone size: .; D gene: TRBD2; CDR3 DNA: TGTGCCAGCAGTGGACTAGCAGAATACCAAGAGACCCAGTACTTC; CDR3 protein: CASSGLAEYQETQYF
J gene: TRBJ1-6; V gene: TRBV28; clone size: few; D gene: .; CDR3 DNA: TGTGCCAGCAGTTCGTTGAGTGGACAGATTAATTCACCCCTCCACTTT; CDR3 protein: CASSSLSGQINSPLHF
J gene: TRBJ1-2; V gene: TRBV6-5; clone size: .; D gene: .; CDR3 DNA: TGTGCCAGCGCATTTGGGAACTATGGCTACACCTTC; CDR3 protein: CASAFGNYGYTF
J gene: TRBJ2-5; V gene: TRBV5-1; clone size: .; D gene: TRBD2; CDR3 DNA: TGCGCCAGCAGCACGGGACTAGCGGGGGGCTTGTACCAAGAGACCCAGTACTTC; CDR3 protein: CASSTGLAGGLYQETQYF
J gene: TRBJ2-1; V gene: TRBV6-5; clone size: .; D gene: TRBD1; CDR3 DNA: TGTGCCAGCGTCCGGGACAGGGATACCAATGAGCAGTTCTTC; CDR3 protein: CASVRDRDTNEQFF
J gene: TRBJ1-1; V gene: TRBV5-4; clone size: .; D gene: .; CDR3 DNA: TGTGCCAGCAGCTTGGGGAGGGAGACTGAAGCTTTCTTT; CDR3 protein: CASSLGRETEAFF
J gene: TRBJ2-7; V gene: TRBV12-3/TRBV12-4; clone size: .; D gene: .; CDR3 DNA: TGTGCCAGCAGTTTAGATTTTTACGAGCAGTACTTC; CDR3 protein: CASSLDFYEQYF
J gene: TRBJ2-1; V gene: TRBV5-1; clone size: once; D gene: .; CDR3 DNA: TGCGCCAGCAGCTTAGACATCAGCGGCGATGAGCAGTTCTTC; CDR3 protein: CASSLDISGDEQFF
J gene: TRBJ2-6; V gene: TRBV13; clone size: few; D gene: TRBD1; CDR3 DNA: TGTGCCAGCAGCTTAGGAGGGACAGCCTATTTCTCTGGGGCCAACGTCCTGACTTTC; CDR3 protein: CASSLGGTAYFSGANVLTF
J gene: TRBJ2-5; V gene: TRBV9; clone size: few; D gene: .; CDR3 DNA: TGTGCCAGCAGCGTAGGGCAGGGCTGGGAGACCCAGTACTTC; CDR3 protein: CASSVGQGWETQYF
J gene: TRBJ2-7; V gene: TRBV3-1/TRBV3-2; clone size: .; D gene: .; CDR3 DNA: TGTGCCAGCAGCCAAGTACCGACCTACGAGCAGTACTTC; CDR3 protein: CASSQVPTYEQYF
J gene: TRBJ2-3; V gene: TRBV18; clone size: .; D gene: TRBD1; CDR3 DNA: TGTGCCAGCTCACCAGTAGGACAGGGGGCGGCAGATACGCAGTATTTT; CDR3 protein: CASSPVGQGAADTQYF
J gene: TRBJ2-7; V gene: TRBV21-1; clone size: .; D gene: .; CDR3 DNA: TGTGCCAGCACCCACAGAAATAGAACAGGGGCCCCATTC; CDR3 protein: CASTHRNRTGAPF
J gene: TRBJ1-6; V gene: TRBV6-5; clone size: .; D gene: TRBD1; CDR3 DNA: TGTGCCAGCAGCAGGACAGGGAGGTCACCCCTCCACTTT; CDR3 protein: CASSRTGRSPLHF
J gene: TRBJ2-1; V gene: TRBV6-2/TRBV6-3; clone size: .; D gene: TRBD2; CDR3 DNA: TGTGCCAGCAGTTTGACTAGCGGGGGGGTTATGATGCAGTTCTTC; CDR3 protein: CASSLTSGGVMMQFF
J gene: TRBJ1-2; V gene: TRBV19; clone size: once; D gene: TRBD1; CDR3 DNA: TGTGCCAGTAGCCCCGACAGGGGGAGGTATGGCTACACCTTC; CDR3 protein: CASSPDRGRYGYTF
J gene: TRBJ2-3; V gene: TRBV6-2/TRBV6-3; clone size: .; D gene: TRBD2; CDR3 DNA: TGTGCCAGCAGTTACTGGGAGCGGGGGACAGATACGCAGTATTTT; CDR3 protein: CASSYWERGTDTQYF
J gene: TRBJ1-1; V gene: TRBV4-2; clone size: .; D gene: .; CDR3 DNA: TGTGCCAGCAGCCATGCTACTCTTACAGGTGAAGCTTTCTTT; CDR3 protein: CASSHATLTGEAFF
J gene: TRBJ2-1; V gene: TRBV9; clone size: .; D gene: TRBD1; CDR3 DNA: TGTGCCAGCAGCGTAGTCCCCAGCGGGACAGGGAATGAGCAGTTCTTC; CDR3 protein: CASSVVPSGTGNEQFF
J gene: TRBJ2-1; V gene: TRBV19; clone size: .; D gene: .; CDR3 DNA: TGTGCCAGTAGTATTAGGCAGGCCTCCTACAATGAGCAGTTCTTC; CDR3 protein: CASSIRQASYNEQFF
J gene: TRBJ1-5; V gene: TRBV30; clone size: .; D gene: TRBD1; CDR3 DNA: TGTGCCTGGGGGACAGCCTATAGCAATCAGCCCCAGCATTTT; CDR3 protein: CAWGTAYSNQPQHF